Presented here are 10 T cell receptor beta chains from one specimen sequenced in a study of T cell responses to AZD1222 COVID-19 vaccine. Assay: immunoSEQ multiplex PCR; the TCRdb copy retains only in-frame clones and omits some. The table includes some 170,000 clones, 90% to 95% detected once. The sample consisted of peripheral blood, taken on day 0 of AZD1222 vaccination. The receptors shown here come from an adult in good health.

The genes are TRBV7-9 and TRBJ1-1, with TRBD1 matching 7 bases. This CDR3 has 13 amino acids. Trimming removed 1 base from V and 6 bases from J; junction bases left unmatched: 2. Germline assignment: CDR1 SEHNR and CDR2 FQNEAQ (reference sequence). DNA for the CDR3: TGTGCCAGCAGCTTAGGACAGGGTGCTGAAGCTTTCTTT. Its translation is CASSLGQGAEAFF.

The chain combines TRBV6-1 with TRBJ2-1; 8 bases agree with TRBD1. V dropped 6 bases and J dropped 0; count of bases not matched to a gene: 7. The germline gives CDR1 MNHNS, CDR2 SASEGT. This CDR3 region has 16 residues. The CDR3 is CASRERTGGSYNEQFF. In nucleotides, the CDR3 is TGTGCCAGCAGGGAAAGAACAGGGGGCTCCTACAATGAGCAGTTCTTC.

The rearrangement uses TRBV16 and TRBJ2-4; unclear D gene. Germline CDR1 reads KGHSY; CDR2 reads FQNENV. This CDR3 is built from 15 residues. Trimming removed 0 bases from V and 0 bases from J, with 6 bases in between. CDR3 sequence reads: CASSQSLVAKNIQYF. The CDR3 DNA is TGTGCCAGCAGCCAATCTTTGGTAGCCAAAAACATTCAGTACTTC.

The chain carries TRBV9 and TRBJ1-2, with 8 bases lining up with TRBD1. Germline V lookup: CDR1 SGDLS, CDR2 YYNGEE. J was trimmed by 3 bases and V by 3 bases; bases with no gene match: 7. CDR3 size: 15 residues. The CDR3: CASSATGGDYYGYTF. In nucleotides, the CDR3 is TGTGCCAGCAGCGCTACAGGGGGAGATTACTATGGCTACACCTTC.

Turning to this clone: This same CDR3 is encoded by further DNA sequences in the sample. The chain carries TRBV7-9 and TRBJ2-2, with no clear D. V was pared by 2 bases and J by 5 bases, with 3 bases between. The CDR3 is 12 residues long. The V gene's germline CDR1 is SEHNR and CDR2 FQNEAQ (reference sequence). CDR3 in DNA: TGTGCCAGCAGCTTATCTACCGGGGAGCTGTTTTTT. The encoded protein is CASSLSTGELFF.

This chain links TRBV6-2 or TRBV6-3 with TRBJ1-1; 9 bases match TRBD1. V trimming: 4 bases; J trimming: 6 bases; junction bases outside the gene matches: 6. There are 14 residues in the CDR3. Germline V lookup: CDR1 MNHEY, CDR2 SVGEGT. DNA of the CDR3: TGTGCCAGCAGTTGGGACAGGGCTTTTGCTGAAGCTTTCTTT. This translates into CASSWDRAFAEAFF.

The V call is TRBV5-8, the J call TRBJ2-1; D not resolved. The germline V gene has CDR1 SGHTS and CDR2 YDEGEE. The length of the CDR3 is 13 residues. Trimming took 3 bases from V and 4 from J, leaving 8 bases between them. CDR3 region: CASSSRDYNEQFF. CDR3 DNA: TGTGCCAGCAGCTCCCGCGATTACAATGAGCAGTTCTTC.

The CDR3 spells CASSDRDHNQPQHF. The CDR3 nucleotides read TGTGCCAGCAGCGACCGGGACCACAATCAGCCCCAGCATTTT. The chain is built from TRBV2 and TRBJ1-5; D is perhaps TRBD1 (5 bases). CDR1 SNHLY and CDR2 FYNNEI come from the germline V gene. V was clipped by 6 bases and J by 3 bases, with 12 bases between them. This CDR3 comprises 14 residues. Variable domain in full (rest from reference TRBV2 and TRBJ1-5): EPEVTQTPSHQVTQMGQEVILRCVPISNHLYFYWYRQILGQKVEFLVSFYNNEISEKSEIFDDQFSVERPDGSNFTLKIRSTKLEDSAMYFCASSDRDHNQPQHFGDGTRLSIL.

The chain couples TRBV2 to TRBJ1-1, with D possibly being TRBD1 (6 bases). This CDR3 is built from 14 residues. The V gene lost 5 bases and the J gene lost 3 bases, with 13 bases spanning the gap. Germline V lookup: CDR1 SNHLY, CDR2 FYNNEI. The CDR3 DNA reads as TGTGCCAGCAGTAGAACAGAGGGGGACACTGAAGCTTTCTTT. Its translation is CASSRTEGDTEAFF.

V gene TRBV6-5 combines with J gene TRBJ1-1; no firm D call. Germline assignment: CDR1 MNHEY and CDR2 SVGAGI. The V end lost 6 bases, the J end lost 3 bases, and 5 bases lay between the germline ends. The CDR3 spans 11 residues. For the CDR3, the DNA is TGTGCCAGCAGCAAATACACTGAAGCTTTCTTT. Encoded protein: CASSKYTEAFF.